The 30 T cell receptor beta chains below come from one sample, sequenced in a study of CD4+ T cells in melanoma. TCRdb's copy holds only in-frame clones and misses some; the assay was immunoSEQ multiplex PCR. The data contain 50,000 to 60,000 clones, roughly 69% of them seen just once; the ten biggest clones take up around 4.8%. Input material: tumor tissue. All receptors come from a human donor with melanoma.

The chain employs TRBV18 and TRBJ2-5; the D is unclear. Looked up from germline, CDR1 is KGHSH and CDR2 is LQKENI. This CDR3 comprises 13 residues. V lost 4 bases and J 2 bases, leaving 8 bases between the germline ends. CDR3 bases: TGTGCCAGCTCACGGGCGATTCAAGAGACCCAGTACTTC. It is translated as CASSRAIQETQYF. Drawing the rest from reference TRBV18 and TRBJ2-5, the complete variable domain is NAGVMQNPRHLVRRRGQEARLRCSPMKGHSHVYWYRQLPEEGLKFMVYLQKENIIDESGMPKERFSAEFPKEGPSILRIQQVVRGDSAAYFCASSRAIQETQYFGPGTRLLVL.

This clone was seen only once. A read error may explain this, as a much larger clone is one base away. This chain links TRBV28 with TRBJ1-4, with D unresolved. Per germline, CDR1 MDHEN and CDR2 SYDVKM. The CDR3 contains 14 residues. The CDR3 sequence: CASSKTPTNKKLFF. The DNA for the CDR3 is TGTGCCAGCAGCAAGACTCCAACTAATAAAAAACTGTTTTTT.

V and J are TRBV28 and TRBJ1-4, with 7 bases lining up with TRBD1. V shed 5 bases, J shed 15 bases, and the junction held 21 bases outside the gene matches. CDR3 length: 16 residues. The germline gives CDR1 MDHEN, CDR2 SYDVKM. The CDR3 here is CASSLMGRQGQGLLFF. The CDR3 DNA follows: TGTGCCAGCAGTCTTATGGGCCGACAGGGTCAAGGATTGTTGTTTTTT.

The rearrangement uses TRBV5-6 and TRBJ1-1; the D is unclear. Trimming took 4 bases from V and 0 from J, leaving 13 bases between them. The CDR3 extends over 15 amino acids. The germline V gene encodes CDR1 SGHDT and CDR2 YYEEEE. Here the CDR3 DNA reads TGTGCCAGCAGCGCTGCGGCTCTGATGAACACTGAAGCTTTCTTT. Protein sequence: CASSAAALMNTEAFF.

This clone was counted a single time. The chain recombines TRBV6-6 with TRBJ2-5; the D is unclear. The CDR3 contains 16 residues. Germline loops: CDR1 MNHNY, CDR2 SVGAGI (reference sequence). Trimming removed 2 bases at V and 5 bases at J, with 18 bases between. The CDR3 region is CASSYGRLPPQETQYF. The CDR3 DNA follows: TGTGCCAGCAGTTACGGGCGACTGCCACCACAGGAGACCCAGTACTTC.

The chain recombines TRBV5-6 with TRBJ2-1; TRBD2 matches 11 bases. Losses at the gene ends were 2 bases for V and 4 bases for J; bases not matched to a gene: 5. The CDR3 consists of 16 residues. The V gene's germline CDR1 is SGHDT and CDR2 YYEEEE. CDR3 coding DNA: TGTGCCAGCAGCTTCCCGACTAGCGGGGTTTACAATGAGCAGTTCTTC. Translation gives CASSFPTSGVYNEQFF.

The CDR3 reads CASSPGPFQPQHF. CDR3 nucleotides: TGTGCCAGCAGTCCAGGGCCCTTCCAGCCCCAGCATTTT. The V call is TRBV28, the J call TRBJ1-5; tentatively, D is TRBD1 (5 bases). The germline gives CDR1 MDHEN, CDR2 SYDVKM. Trimming cost V 5 bases and J 7 bases, with 12 bases left between them. This CDR3 is built from 13 residues.

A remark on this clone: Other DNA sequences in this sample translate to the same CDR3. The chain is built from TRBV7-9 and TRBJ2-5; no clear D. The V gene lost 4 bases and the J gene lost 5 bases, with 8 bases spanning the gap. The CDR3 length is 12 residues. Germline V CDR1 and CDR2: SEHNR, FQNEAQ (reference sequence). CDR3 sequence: CASSSGTETQYF. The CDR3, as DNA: TGTGCCAGCAGCTCTGGAACGGAGACCCAGTACTTC.

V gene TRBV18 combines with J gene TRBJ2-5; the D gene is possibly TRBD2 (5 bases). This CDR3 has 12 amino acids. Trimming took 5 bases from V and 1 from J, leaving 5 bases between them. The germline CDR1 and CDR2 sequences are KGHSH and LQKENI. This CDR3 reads CASSSGQETQYF. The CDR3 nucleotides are TGTGCCAGCTCAAGCGGCCAAGAGACCCAGTACTTC.

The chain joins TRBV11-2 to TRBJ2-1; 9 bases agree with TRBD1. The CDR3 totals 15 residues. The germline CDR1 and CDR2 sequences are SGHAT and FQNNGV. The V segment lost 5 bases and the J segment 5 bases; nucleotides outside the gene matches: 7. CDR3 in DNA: TGTGCCAGCAGCCCTGGGACAGGGTTCAACAATGAGCAGTTCTTC. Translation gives CASSPGTGFNNEQFF.

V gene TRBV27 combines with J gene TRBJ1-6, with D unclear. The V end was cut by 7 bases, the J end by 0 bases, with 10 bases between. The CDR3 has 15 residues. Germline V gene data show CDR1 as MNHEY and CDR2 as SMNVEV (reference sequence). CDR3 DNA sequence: TGTGCCAGCATCTATCAGAGCTCCTATAATTCACCCCTCCACTTT. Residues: CASIYQSSYNSPLHF.

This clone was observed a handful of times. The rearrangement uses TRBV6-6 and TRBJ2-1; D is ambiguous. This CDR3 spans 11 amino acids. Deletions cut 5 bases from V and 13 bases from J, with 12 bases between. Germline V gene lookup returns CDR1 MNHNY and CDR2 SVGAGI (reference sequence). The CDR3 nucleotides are TGTGCCAGCAGTAGTCGGACCCTTCAGTTCTTC. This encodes CASSSRTLQFF.

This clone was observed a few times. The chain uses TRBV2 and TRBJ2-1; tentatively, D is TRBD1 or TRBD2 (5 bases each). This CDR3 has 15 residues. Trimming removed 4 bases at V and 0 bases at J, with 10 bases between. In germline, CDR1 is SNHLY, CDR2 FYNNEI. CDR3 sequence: CASSGEGYSYNEQFF. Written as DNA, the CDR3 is TGTGCCAGCAGTGGAGAGGGGTACTCCTACAATGAGCAGTTCTTC.

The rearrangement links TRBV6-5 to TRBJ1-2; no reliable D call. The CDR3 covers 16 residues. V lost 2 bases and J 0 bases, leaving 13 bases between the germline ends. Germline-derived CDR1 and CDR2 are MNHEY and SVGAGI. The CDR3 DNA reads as TGTGCCAGCAGTTACAAGGTCGGCCGTGCTAACTATGGCTACACCTTC. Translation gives CASSYKVGRANYGYTF.

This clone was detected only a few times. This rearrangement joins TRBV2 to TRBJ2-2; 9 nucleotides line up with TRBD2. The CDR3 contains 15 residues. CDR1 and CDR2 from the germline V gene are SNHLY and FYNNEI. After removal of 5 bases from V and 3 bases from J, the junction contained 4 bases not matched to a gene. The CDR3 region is CASSTGLAYTGELFF. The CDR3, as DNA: TGTGCCAGCAGTACGGGACTAGCATACACCGGGGAGCTGTTTTTT.

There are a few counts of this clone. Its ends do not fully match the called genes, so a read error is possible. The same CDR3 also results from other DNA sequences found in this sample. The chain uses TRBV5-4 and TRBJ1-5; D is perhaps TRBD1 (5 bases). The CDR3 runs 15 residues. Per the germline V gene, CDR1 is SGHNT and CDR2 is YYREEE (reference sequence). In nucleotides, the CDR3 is TGCGCCAGCAGCCAAGTCGTGGGGGGCAATCAGCCCCAGCATTTT. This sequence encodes CASSQVVGGNQPQHF.

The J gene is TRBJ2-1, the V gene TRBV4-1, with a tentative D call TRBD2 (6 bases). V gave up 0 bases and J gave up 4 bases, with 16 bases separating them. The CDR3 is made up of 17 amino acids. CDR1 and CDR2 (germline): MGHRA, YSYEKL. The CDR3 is CASSQDPESGLYNEQFF. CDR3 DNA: TGCGCCAGCAGCCAAGATCCCGAGAGCGGGCTTTACAATGAGCAGTTCTTC.

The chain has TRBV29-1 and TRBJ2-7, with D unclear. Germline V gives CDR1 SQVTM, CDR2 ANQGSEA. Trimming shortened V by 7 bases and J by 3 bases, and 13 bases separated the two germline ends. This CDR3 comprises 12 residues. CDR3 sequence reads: CSASTELYEQYF. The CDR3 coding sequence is TGCAGCGCTTCTACAGAGCTCTACGAGCAGTACTTC.

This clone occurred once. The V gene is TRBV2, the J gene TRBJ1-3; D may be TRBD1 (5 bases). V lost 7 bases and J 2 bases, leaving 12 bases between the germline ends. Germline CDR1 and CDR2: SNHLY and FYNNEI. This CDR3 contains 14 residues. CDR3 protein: CASKNQGPGNTIYF. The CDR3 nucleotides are TGTGCCAGCAAAAACCAGGGACCTGGAAACACCATATATTTT.

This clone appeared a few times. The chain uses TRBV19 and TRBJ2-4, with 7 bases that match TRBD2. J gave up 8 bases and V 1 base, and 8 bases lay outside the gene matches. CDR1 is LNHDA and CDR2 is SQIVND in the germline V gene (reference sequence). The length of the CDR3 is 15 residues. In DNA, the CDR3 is TGTGCCAGTAGTATAGTCAGGAGCGGGGTCGACATTCAGTACTTC. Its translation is CASSIVRSGVDIQYF.

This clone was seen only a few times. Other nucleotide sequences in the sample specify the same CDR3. The CDR3 sequence is CASSLAGGAYEQYF. The DNA for the CDR3 is TGTGCCAGCAGCTTGGCGGGGGGGGCCTACGAGCAGTACTTC. The chain is built from TRBV7-2 and TRBJ2-7; 9 bases are a match to TRBD2. This CDR3 is built from 14 residues. Germline values: CDR1 SGHTA, CDR2 FQGNSA. V shed 3 bases, J shed 2 bases, and the junction held 2 bases outside the gene matches.

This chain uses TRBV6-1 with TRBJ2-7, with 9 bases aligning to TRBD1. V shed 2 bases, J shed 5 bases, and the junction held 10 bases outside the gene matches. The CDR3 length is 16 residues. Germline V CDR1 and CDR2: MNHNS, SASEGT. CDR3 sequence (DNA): TGTGCCAGCAGTGAATTAATGGGGACAGGGAGTAACGAGCAGTACTTC. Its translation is CASSELMGTGSNEQYF.

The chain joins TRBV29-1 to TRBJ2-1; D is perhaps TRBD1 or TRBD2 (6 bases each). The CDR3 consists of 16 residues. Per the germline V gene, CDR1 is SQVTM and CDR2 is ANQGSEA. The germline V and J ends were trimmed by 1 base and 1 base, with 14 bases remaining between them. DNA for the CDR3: TGCAGCGTTGAAGGTGAGGGGGGCATGTCCTACAATGAGCAGTTCTTC. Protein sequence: CSVEGEGGMSYNEQFF.

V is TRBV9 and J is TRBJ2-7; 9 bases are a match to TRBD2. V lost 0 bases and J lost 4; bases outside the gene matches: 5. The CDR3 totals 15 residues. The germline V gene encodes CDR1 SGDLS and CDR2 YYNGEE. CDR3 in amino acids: CASSVAGGGAYEQYF. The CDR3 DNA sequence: TGTGCCAGCAGCGTAGCTGGCGGGGGGGCATACGAGCAGTACTTC.

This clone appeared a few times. DNA of the CDR3: TGTGCCAGCAGTTGGTCAGGGTTGAACATTCAGTACTTC. Residues: CASSWSGLNIQYF. The chain couples TRBV27 to TRBJ2-4; the D gene is possibly TRBD1 (5 bases). CDR1 is MNHEY, CDR2 SMNVEV, per germline (reference sequence). This CDR3 is built from 13 residues. V was pared by 4 bases and J by 7 bases, with 11 bases between.

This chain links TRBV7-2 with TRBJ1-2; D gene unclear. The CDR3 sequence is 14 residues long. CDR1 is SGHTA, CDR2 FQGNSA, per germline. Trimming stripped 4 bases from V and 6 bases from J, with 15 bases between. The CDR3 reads CASSSHGRPDGYTF. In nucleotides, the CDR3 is TGTGCCAGCAGCTCCCATGGCAGGCCAGATGGCTACACCTTC.

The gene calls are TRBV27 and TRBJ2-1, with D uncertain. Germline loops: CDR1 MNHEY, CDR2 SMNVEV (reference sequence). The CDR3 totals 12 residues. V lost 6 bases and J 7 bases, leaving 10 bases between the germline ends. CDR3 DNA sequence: TGTGCCAGCAGCCTTCTTAAGAATGAGCAGTTCTTC. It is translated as CASSLLKNEQFF.

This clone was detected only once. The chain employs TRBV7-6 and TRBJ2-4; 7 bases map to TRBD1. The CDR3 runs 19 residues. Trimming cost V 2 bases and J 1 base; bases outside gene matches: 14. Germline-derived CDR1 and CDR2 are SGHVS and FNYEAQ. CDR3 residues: CASSLLPGTAGGAKNIQYF. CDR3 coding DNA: TGTGCCAGCAGCTTACTACCCGGGACAGCCGGTGGGGCCAAAAACATTCAGTACTTC.

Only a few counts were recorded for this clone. The CDR3 nucleotides are TGTGCCAGCAGCTTAGCGATTACCACAGATACGCAGTATTTT. Translation: CASSLAITTDTQYF. The chain couples TRBV7-6 to TRBJ2-3, with D unresolved. Trimming took 0 bases from V and 2 from J, leaving 6 bases between them. The CDR3 totals 14 residues. CDR1 is SGHVS and CDR2 is FNYEAQ in the germline V gene.

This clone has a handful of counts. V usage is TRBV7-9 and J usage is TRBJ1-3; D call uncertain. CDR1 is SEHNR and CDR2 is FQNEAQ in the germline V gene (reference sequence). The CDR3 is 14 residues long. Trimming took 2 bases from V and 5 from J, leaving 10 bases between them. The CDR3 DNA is TGTGCCAGCAGCTTATTGGATAACAGAAACACCATATATTTT. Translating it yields CASSLLDNRNTIYF.